The rows below give T cell receptor beta chains drawn from one sample of a study of response to subunit inactivated influenza vaccine. From the RT-PCR reads, TCRdb called clonotypes with MiXCR, one entry per CDR3 protein. This table holds approximately 500,000 distinct CDR3 sequences, 10% to 15% found once. Sequencing was performed on PBMCs from blood, taken roughly 6 weeks after vaccination. These receptor sequences come from a man aged 45-60 years who received an inactivated influenza vaccine. The CDR3 runs from the conserved cysteine through the conserved F or W. A D gene is named only where the DNA matches it firmly. Clone size, where shown, is once, few, many, or a class for clones that have expanded.

TRBJ2-3 few TRBV7-4 - CASSLRGRDLRLGARLSTDTQYF TGTGCCAGCAGCTTAAGGGGAAGGGACTTACGACTTGGCGCGCGCCTCAGCACAGATACGCAGTATTTT
TRBJ1-2 few TRBV3-1 - CASSRGLSGYTF TGTGCCAGCAGCCGCGGACTCAGCGGCTACACCTTC
TRBJ2-5 - TRBV5-1 TRBD2 CASSLHTTSGGLETQYF TGCGCCAGCAGCTTGCACACCACTTCGGGAGGGTTAGAGACCCAGTACTTC
TRBJ1-5 few TRBV5-1 - CASSVGQNQPQHF TGCGCCAGCAGCGTCGGACAGAATCAGCCCCAGCATTTT
TRBJ2-5 few TRBV3-1 - CASSQVTRTQYF TGTGCCAGCAGCCAAGTGACAAGGACCCAGTACTTC
TRBJ1-1 many TRBV7-9 - CASSAQANTEAFF TGTGCCAGCAGCGCCCAGGCGAACACTGAAGCTTTCTTT
TRBJ2-3 few TRBV29-1 - CSVDGRGGTDTQYF TGCAGCGTTGATGGGAGAGGAGGCACAGATACGCAGTATTTT
TRBJ1-5 few TRBV3-1 - CASSPAPDSNQPQHF TGTGCCAGCAGCCCCGCCCCTGACAGCAATCAGCCCCAGCATTTT
TRBJ1-6 few TRBV9 TRBD1 CASSAGPGTANSPLHF TGTGCCAGCAGCGCAGGGCCCGGGACAGCGAATTCACCCCTCCACTTT
TRBJ1-2 - TRBV29-1 - CSVEEFATATGYTF TGCAGCGTTGAAGAATTCGCGACAGCCACTGGCTACACCTTC
TRBJ2-7 few TRBV5-1 - CASSVGTGYEQYF TGCGCCAGCAGCGTGGGGACCGGCTACGAGCAGTACTTC
TRBJ2-3 - TRBV7-2 TRBD1 CASSYNRDRETQYF TGTGCCAGCAGCTATAACCGGGACAGGGAAACGCAGTATTTT
TRBJ1-4 few TRBV20-1 - CSARPRRFHNEKLFF TGCAGTGCTAGACCCCGGAGATTCCATAATGAAAAACTGTTTTTT
TRBJ2-7 few TRBV29-1 - CSVDVGGSYEQYF TGCAGCGTTGACGTCGGAGGGTCCTACGAGCAGTACTTC
TRBJ2-2 few TRBV6-1 - CASSEARTKAGELFF TGTGCCAGCAGTGAAGCGAGGACCAAGGCCGGGGAGCTGTTTTTT
TRBJ2-6 many TRBV11-2 - CASSPVHSGANVLTF TGTGCCAGCAGCCCTGTACACTCTGGGGCCAACGTCCTGACTTTC
TRBJ2-1 - TRBV20-1 - CSAIQDFANLNEQFF TGCAGTGCTATTCAGGATTTCGCAAACCTCAATGAGCAGTTCTTC
TRBJ2-5 - TRBV5-1 TRBD1 CASTKGDRQETQYF TGCGCCAGCACCAAGGGGGACAGGCAAGAGACCCAGTACTTC
TRBJ2-1 many TRBV5-6 - CASSHYGEQFF TGTGCCAGCAGCCACTACGGGGAGCAGTTCTTC
TRBJ2-5 - TRBV20-1 TRBD2 CSVLAGGLRGETQYF TGCAGTGTCCTAGCGGGAGGCCTACGAGGGGAGACCCAGTACTTC
TRBJ1-4 - TRBV4-2 - CASSQKGRGEKLFF TGTGCCAGCAGCCAAAAGGGAAGAGGGGAAAAACTGTTTTTT
TRBJ1-4 - TRBV4-1 - CASSQETGWEKLFF TGCGCCAGCAGCCAAGAGACGGGGTGGGAAAAACTGTTTTTT
TRBJ1-1 few TRBV5-6 TRBD1 CASSYRDRNTEAFF TGTGCCAGCAGCTACAGGGACAGGAACACTGAAGCTTTCTTT
TRBJ2-1 - TRBV7-2 TRBD2 CASSLVSGRRNEQFF TGTGCCAGCAGCTTAGTTAGCGGGAGGAGGAATGAGCAGTTCTTC
TRBJ2-3 - TRBV4-2 TRBD2 CASSQVPIAGGRTDTQYF TGTGCCAGCAGCCAAGTACCAATAGCGGGGGGCCGGACAGATACGCAGTATTTT
TRBJ2-7 - TRBV29-1 TRBD2 CSAAGASGSYYEQYF TGCAGCGCCGCGGGGGCTAGCGGGAGTTACTACGAGCAGTACTTC
TRBJ2-7 - TRBV5-1 - CASSAYRVSSSYEQYF TGCGCCAGCAGCGCTTACCGGGTTTCAAGCTCCTACGAGCAGTACTTC
TRBJ2-4 few TRBV6-1 TRBD1 CASRRDGTASNLAKNIQYF TGTGCCAGCAGACGCGACGGGACAGCAAGTAATCTAGCCAAAAACATTCAGTACTTC
TRBJ2-1 - TRBV5-1 TRBD2 CASSLGSGITNEQFF TGCGCCAGCAGCTTGGGTAGCGGGATCACCAATGAGCAGTTCTTC
TRBJ2-2 few TRBV12-3/TRBV12-4 - CASSPRANTGELFF TGTGCCAGCAGTCCCCGAGCGAACACCGGGGAGCTGTTTTTT
TRBJ2-7 once TRBV7-2 TRBD2 CASSDPGLAVYEQYF TGTGCCAGCAGCGATCCGGGACTAGCGGTATACGAGCAGTACTTC
TRBJ2-1 - TRBV19 TRBD2 CAITTGGYIYNEQFF TGTGCCATTACAACGGGGGGTTATATCTACAATGAGCAGTTCTTC
TRBJ1-6 few TRBV20-1 - CSATQSAYSPLHF TGCAGTGCTACGCAGTCAGCATACTCACCCCTCCACTTT
TRBJ2-5 - TRBV6-1 - CASGQGRGETQYF TGTGCCAGCGGGCAAGGACGTGGGGAGACCCAGTACTTC
TRBJ1-1 many TRBV5-1 - CASSLDDTEAFF TGCGCCAGCAGCTTGGACGACACTGAAGCTTTCTTT
TRBJ2-1 - TRBV27 TRBD2 CASRTPGLAGVEQFF TGTGCCAGCAGAACACCGGGACTAGCGGGAGTTGAGCAGTTCTTC
TRBJ1-3 few TRBV5-1 - CASSWGRSSGNTIYF TGCGCCAGCAGCTGGGGACGTTCCTCTGGAAACACCATATATTTT
TRBJ2-2 - TRBV12-3/TRBV12-4 - CASSLGHVELFF TGTGCCAGCAGTTTAGGGCACGTGGAGCTGTTTTTT
TRBJ2-1 many TRBV5-1 TRBD2 CASSRPGGYNEQFF TGCGCCAGCAGCCGACCGGGGGGGTACAATGAGCAGTTCTTC
TRBJ2-7 few TRBV6-1 - CASSKGQPKDYEQYF TGTGCCAGCAGCAAGGGTCAACCCAAGGACTACGAGCAGTACTTC
TRBJ2-7 many TRBV7-2 - CASTTRTLPYEQYF TGTGCCAGCACCACAAGAACCCTTCCCTACGAGCAGTACTTC